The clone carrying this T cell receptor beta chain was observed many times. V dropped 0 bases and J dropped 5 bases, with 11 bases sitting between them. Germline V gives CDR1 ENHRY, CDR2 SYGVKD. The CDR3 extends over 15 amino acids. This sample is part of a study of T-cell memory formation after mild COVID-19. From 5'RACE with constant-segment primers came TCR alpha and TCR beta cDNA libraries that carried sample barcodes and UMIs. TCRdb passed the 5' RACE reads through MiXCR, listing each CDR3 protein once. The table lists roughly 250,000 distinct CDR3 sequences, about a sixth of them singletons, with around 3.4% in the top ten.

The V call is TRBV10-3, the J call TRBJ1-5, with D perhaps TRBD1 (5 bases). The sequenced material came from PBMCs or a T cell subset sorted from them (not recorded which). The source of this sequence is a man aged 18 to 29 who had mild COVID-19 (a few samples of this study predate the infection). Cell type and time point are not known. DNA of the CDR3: TGTGCCATCAGTGAGTCAAGGGGTTGGCATCAGCCCCAGCATTTT. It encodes CAISESRGWHQPQHF.